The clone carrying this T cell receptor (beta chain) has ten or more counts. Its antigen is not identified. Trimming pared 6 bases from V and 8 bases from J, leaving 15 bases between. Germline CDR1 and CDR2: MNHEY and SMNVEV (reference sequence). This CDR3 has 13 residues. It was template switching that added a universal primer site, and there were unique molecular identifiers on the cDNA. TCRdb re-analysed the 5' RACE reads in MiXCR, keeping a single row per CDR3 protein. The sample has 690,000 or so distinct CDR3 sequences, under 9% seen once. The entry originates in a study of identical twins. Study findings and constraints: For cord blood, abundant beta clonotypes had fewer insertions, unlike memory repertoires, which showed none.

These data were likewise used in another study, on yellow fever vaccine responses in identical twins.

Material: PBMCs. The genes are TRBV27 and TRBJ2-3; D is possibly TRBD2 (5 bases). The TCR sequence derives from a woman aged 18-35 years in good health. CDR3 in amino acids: CASSLLGSGTQYF. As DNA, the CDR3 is TGTGCCAGCAGCCTTCTGGGGAGTGGTACGCAGTATTTT.